This TCR beta chain is from a study of blood T cell repertoires in COVID-19. Germline loops: CDR1 SGHNT, CDR2 YYREEE (reference sequence). The CDR3 length is 13 residues. The germline V and J ends were trimmed by 0 bases and 8 bases, with 11 bases remaining between them. Original methodology: For nucleated cells, counts were estimated from reference gene primer amplification. Profiled with immunoSEQ multiplex PCR; TCRdb holds only in-frame clones, not every one. That table gives V, J and clone size, and the DNA gave D and trimming. The table shows under 500,000 clones, with about 85% occurring only once. Clinical history as reported by participants underpinned cohort assignment. This clone was observed many times.

The chain employs TRBV5-4 and TRBJ1-2; D might be TRBD1 (6 bases). The receptor was isolated from a young woman with acute COVID-19. The material sequenced was PBMCs or T cells enriched from blood (not recorded which). As DNA, the CDR3 is TGTGCCAGCAGCTTGGTAGCACAGGGAGGCTACACCTTC. Amino acid sequence: CASSLVAQGGYTF.